This T cell receptor beta chain is from a study of blood T cells in healthy people across ages. In the case of this clonotype: One end of the junction varies from germline; a read error may be responsible.

The V gene's germline CDR1 is SGHRS and CDR2 YFSETQ. This CDR3 has 15 residues. A second PCR, run for about 6 to 12 cycles, used a sample-barcoded 5' primer plus a J-beta primer mix. MiXCR was run by TCRdb on the 5' RACE reads, yielding one entry per CDR3 protein. This table has roughly 800,000 distinct CDR3 sequences, nearly 60% appearing once. V is TRBV5-1 and J is TRBJ2-3; 7 bases are shared with TRBD2. This TCR was sampled from a man between 25 and 39 years old in good health. Source material: blood. The CDR3 DNA reads as TGCGCCAGCAGCTTCCAGGGCGGGAGAACAGGTACGCAGTATTTT. It specifies CASSFQGGRTGTQYF.